Following are 5 T cell receptor beta chains from one sample sequenced in a study of T-cell reconstitution after alpha-beta-depleted transplantation in children. Preparation of the TCRbeta library involved a method that used unique molecular identifiers. TCRdb re-called the PCR reads with MiXCR, one entry per CDR3 protein. This sample has about 420,000 distinct CDR3 sequences, with approximately 10% found just once. The specimen was PBMCs from the stem cell graft donor, collected from the stem cell graft. The receptor set was obtained from a human donor who donated a stem cell graft to a child with acute myeloid leukemia.

This clonotype was recorded many times. V usage is TRBV10-3 and J usage is TRBJ2-5; D remains unclear. There are 12 residues in the CDR3. Germline loops: CDR1 ENHRY, CDR2 SYGVKD. V lost 2 bases, J lost 1 base, and 2 bases lay in between. CDR3 bases: TGTGCCATCAGTGAGATCCAAGAGACCCAGTACTTC. Translating gives CAISEIQETQYF.

This clonotype was observed a few times. This chain uses TRBV25-1 with TRBJ1-6; TRBD1 is a possible D gene (6 bases). The CDR3 extends over 15 amino acids. Trimming stripped 3 bases from V and 9 bases from J, with 15 bases between. Germline V gene lookup returns CDR1 MGHDK and CDR2 SYGVNS. For the CDR3, the DNA is TGTGCCAGCAGTGACCACCACAGGGCCCTTTCACCCCTCCACTTT. Residues: CASSDHHRALSPLHF.

The V gene is TRBV6-1, the J gene TRBJ2-6; no clear D gene. The CDR3 spans 14 residues. Germline CDR1 is MNHNS and CDR2 is SASEGT. Trimming cost V 7 bases and J 1 base, with 8 bases left between them. The CDR3 DNA sequence: TGTGCCAGCATGGGCCTATCTGGGGCCAACGTCCTGACTTTC. Translation: CASMGLSGANVLTF.

This clonotype occurred a few times. The gene calls are TRBV20-1 and TRBJ2-3; no clear D gene. This CDR3 is built from 16 residues. V shed 0 bases and J shed 7 bases, with 20 bases lying between them. Germline values: CDR1 DFQATT, CDR2 SNEGSKA (reference sequence). The CDR3 loop is CSARDLKGYTGYTQYF. The CDR3 coding sequence is TGCAGTGCTAGAGACCTTAAGGGCTATACTGGGTATACGCAGTATTTT.

J is TRBJ2-7 and V is TRBV6-1; no reliable D call. Looked up from germline, CDR1 is MNHNS and CDR2 is SASEGT. V lost 4 bases and J 1 base, leaving 8 bases between the germline ends. CDR3 length: 13 amino acids. The CDR3: CASSAVDSYEQYV. In nucleotides, the CDR3 is TGTGCCAGCAGTGCCGTGGATTCCTACGAGCAGTACGTC.